A single T cell receptor (beta chain) is shown here with its context. Reverse transcription of roughly 0.5 to 1 ug RNA was carried out with random hexamers. TCRdb processed the immunoSEQ multiplex PCR reads anew with MiXCR; each CDR3 protein has one entry. Among approximately 110,000 distinct CDR3 sequences listed, approximately 95% were seen once. V shed 1 base and J shed 3 bases, with 16 bases lying between them. The CDR3 spans 17 residues. These data originate in a study of CD8 T cells in Susac syndrome. Blood CD8+ and CD4+ T cells underwent high-throughput TCR beta sequencing. TEMRA cells were FACS-enriched and CD8+ and CD4+ T cells negatively isolated.

This receptor was taken from a human donor with multiple sclerosis. The chain carries TRBV12-3 or TRBV12-4 and TRBJ2-1, with D perhaps given as TRBD1 or TRBD2 (6 bases each). Material: CD8+ T cells from PBMCs. CDR3 sequence (DNA): TGTGCCAGCAGTTTAGAGGGGGGTGAAATCTACTACAATGAGCAGTTCTTC. Translating it yields CASSLEGGEIYYNEQFF.